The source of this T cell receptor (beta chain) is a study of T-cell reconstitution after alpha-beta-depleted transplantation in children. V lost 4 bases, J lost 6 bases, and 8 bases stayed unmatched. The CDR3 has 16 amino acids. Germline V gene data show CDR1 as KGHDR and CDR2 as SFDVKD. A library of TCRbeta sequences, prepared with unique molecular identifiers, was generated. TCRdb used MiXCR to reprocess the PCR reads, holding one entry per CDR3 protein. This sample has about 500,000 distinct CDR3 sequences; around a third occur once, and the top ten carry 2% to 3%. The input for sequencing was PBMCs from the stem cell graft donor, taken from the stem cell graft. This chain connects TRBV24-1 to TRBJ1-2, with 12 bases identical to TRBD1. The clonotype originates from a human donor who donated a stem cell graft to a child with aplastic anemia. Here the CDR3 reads CATSDTLGQGAHGYTF. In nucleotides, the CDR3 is TGTGCCACCAGTGACACTTTGGGACAGGGGGCGCATGGCTACACCTTC.